A selection of T cell receptor beta chains follows, all from one sample in a study of blood T cell repertoires in COVID-19. Produced via immunoSEQ multiplex PCR; TCRdb's table is partial and in-frame only. The sample contains 150,000 to 200,000 clones, about 88% of which appear only once. The sequencing sample was made of peripheral blood. The receptors derive from an elderly woman with COVID-19, enrolled during active disease. Both conserved end residues are part of each CDR3. D genes are given only for firm matches. Rows give clone size only sometimes, using once, few, many, or a class for an expanded clone.

abundance | j_gene | d_gene | v_gene | CDR3aa | CDR3nt
- | TRBJ1-6 | TRBD1 | TRBV4-3 | CASSQDLDRGNSPLHF | TGCGCCAGCAGCCAAGATTTGGACAGGGGCAATTCACCCCTCCACTTT
once | TRBJ2-5 | TRBD1 | TRBV6-6 | CASSSWDRGQETQYF | TGTGCCAGCAGTTCCTGGGACAGGGGGCAAGAGACCCAGTACTTC
- | TRBJ1-2 | TRBD1 | TRBV19 | CASSPDRAYYGYTF | TGTGCCAGTAGTCCGGACAGGGCCTATTATGGCTACACCTTC
- | TRBJ1-1 | - | TRBV5-1 | CASSPIRGLNTEAFF | TGCGCCAGCAGCCCCATTCGGGGTTTGAACACTGAAGCTTTCTTT
- | TRBJ1-2 | - | TRBV9 | CASSVGLGDAYGYTF | TGTGCCAGCAGCGTAGGGTTAGGGGATGCCTATGGCTACACCTTC
- | TRBJ1-2 | TRBD1 | TRBV6-5 | CASRRDSANYGYTF | TGTGCCAGCCGCCGGGACAGTGCTAACTATGGCTACACCTTC
- | TRBJ2-3 | - | TRBV7-2 | CASSPLGGATDTQYF | TGTGCCAGCAGCCCACTAGGGGGGGCAACAGATACGCAGTATTTT
- | TRBJ2-5 | - | TRBV7-2 | CASSLARQETQYF | TGTGCCAGCAGCTTAGCGAGGCAAGAGACCCAGTACTTC
- | TRBJ1-2 | - | TRBV28 | CASRGLGYTF | TGTGCCAGCAGGGGGCTCGGCTACACCTTC
- | TRBJ1-1 | - | TRBV18 | CASSPLKGTGEAFF | TGTGCCAGCTCACCTTTAAAGGGAACAGGGGAAGCTTTCTTT
few | TRBJ1-2 | - | TRBV19 | CASFGQFVYGYTF | TGTGCCAGTTTTGGACAGTTCGTCTATGGCTACACCTTC
- | TRBJ1-5 | TRBD1 | TRBV5-1 | CASSSGTGNNQPQHF | TGCGCCAGCAGCTCCGGGACAGGGAACAATCAGCCCCAGCATTTT
- | TRBJ2-5 | TRBD2 | TRBV10-3 | CAISLAGAQETQYF | TGTGCCATCAGTCTAGCGGGTGCCCAAGAGACCCAGTACTTC
few | TRBJ1-1 | TRBD1 | TRBV28 | CASSSTWTGNTEAFF | TGTGCCAGCAGTTCTACATGGACAGGGAACACTGAAGCTTTCTTT
- | TRBJ1-2 | TRBD1 | TRBV11-2 | CASSRTGAVGYTF | TGTGCCAGCAGCCGGACAGGGGCCGTGGGCTACACCTTC
- | TRBJ1-4 | - | TRBV4-2 | CASSQGVQGEKLFF | TGTGCCAGCAGCCAAGGGGTCCAGGGGGAAAAACTGTTTTTT
once | TRBJ2-7 | - | TRBV6-2/TRBV6-3 | CASSPTPGNLGEQYF | TGTGCCAGCAGTCCCACCCCCGGAAACCTAGGCGAGCAGTACTTC
- | TRBJ2-7 | - | TRBV5-4 | CASSLRQGNYEQYF | TGTGCCAGCAGCTTACGGCAGGGGAACTACGAGCAGTACTTC
once | TRBJ2-7 | - | TRBV7-8 | CASSLYLYEQYF | TGTGCCAGCAGTTTATATCTCTACGAGCAGTACTTC
- | TRBJ2-7 | - | TRBV6-4 | CASSEQGVLGATSSYEQYF | TGTGCCAGCAGTGAACAGGGTGTCCTCGGAGCGACGAGCTCCTACGAGCAGTACTTC
- | TRBJ1-3 | - | TRBV7-6 | CASSPGSGSGNTIYF | TGTGCCAGCAGCCCCGGGTCGGGGTCTGGAAACACCATATATTTT
- | TRBJ1-2 | TRBD1 | TRBV20-1 | CSASPRGGYTF | TGCAGTGCTAGTCCCAGGGGGGGCTACACCTTC
- | TRBJ2-2 | TRBD2 | TRBV28 | CASSPTGLAGGPRTGELFF | TGTGCCAGCAGTCCTACTGGACTAGCGGGAGGGCCTCGGACCGGGGAGCTGTTTTTT
- | TRBJ2-5 | - | TRBV18 | CASSPYQETQYF | TGTGCCAGCTCACCCTACCAAGAGACCCAGTACTTC
- | TRBJ1-4 | - | TRBV5-1 | CASRDPGEKLFF | TGCGCCAGCAGGGATCCGGGGGAAAAACTGTTTTTT
- | TRBJ2-7 | TRBD1 | TRBV29-1 | CSVGGQGAYEQYF | TGCAGCGTCGGGGGACAGGGGGCCTACGAGCAGTACTTC
- | TRBJ1-2 | - | TRBV5-6 | CASSTGTKNYGYTF | TGTGCCAGCAGCACCGGGACAAAGAACTATGGCTACACCTTC
- | TRBJ1-5 | TRBD1 | TRBV7-2 | CASSKDRGLSNQPQHF | TGTGCCAGCAGCAAGGACAGGGGTCTCAGCAATCAGCCCCAGCATTTT
- | TRBJ2-5 | TRBD2 | TRBV5-1 | CASSRTTAGTQETQYF | TGCGCCAGCAGCCGTACCACAGCGGGAACACAAGAGACCCAGTACTTC
- | TRBJ1-1 | - | TRBV19 | CASSISGWPNTEAFF | TGTGCCAGTAGTATAAGTGGTTGGCCAAACACTGAAGCTTTCTTT
- | TRBJ1-3 | - | TRBV24-1 | CATSDFFARVGNTIYF | TGTGCCACCAGTGATTTCTTTGCCAGGGTAGGAAACACCATATATTTT
- | TRBJ1-6 | TRBD1 | TRBV11-2 | CASSSGTGRRWDSPLHF | TGTGCCAGCAGCTCCGGGACAGGGAGGCGATGGGATTCACCCCTCCACTTT
- | TRBJ2-7 | TRBD1 | TRBV4-2 | CASSQSTGDYEQYF | TGTGCCAGCAGCCAGTCTACAGGGGACTACGAGCAGTACTTC
- | TRBJ2-2 | - | TRBV5-1 | CASSFSVVSAGELFF | TGCGCCAGCAGCTTTTCAGTAGTTAGCGCCGGGGAGCTGTTTTTT
- | TRBJ1-2 | TRBD1 | TRBV14 | CASSQDSGQGGWYGYTF | TGTGCCAGCAGCCAAGATTCGGGACAGGGGGGCTGGTATGGCTACACCTTC
- | TRBJ2-1 | - | TRBV29-1 | CSVVLALVISYNEQFF | TGCAGCGTTGTTTTGGCTCTAGTGATCTCCTACAATGAGCAGTTCTTC
- | TRBJ1-6 | TRBD1 | TRBV28 | CASSSQGVGNSPLHF | TGTGCCAGCAGTTCACAGGGGGTGGGAAATTCACCCCTCCACTTT
- | TRBJ2-5 | TRBD1 | TRBV3-1/TRBV3-2 | CASILTGAQETQYF | TGTGCCAGCATCCTGACAGGGGCACAAGAGACCCAGTACTTC
- | TRBJ1-1 | - | TRBV30 | CAWRERGVLRAGNTEAFF | TGTGCCTGGAGGGAACGCGGGGTTTTGAGAGCGGGGAACACTGAAGCTTTCTTT
once | TRBJ1-2 | - | TRBV13 | CASSAGANYGYTF | TGTGCCAGCTCGGCAGGGGCTAACTATGGCTACACCTTC